These 20 T cell receptor beta chains were all obtained from the same sample, sequenced in a study of shared clonotypes between healthy human individuals. The data were produced by immunoSEQ multiplex PCR, yet TCRdb's version contains in-frame clones alone and is incomplete. The data hold roughly 530,000 clones, with 90% to 96% observed a single time. Sequencing input: naive CD4+ T cells sorted from blood. Subset meaning: CD45RA+ positively selected. These receptors all stem from a woman in her 30s in good health.

The V and J genes are TRBV5-1 and TRBJ1-1, with 8 positions matching TRBD1. CDR3 size: 14 residues. The ends lost 4 bases at V and 3 bases at J; junction bases unmatched: 5. CDR1 is SGHRS and CDR2 is YFSETQ in the germline V gene. As DNA, the CDR3 is TGCGCCAGCAGCCCGGACAGGGTTGACACTGAAGCTTTCTTT. This translates into CASSPDRVDTEAFF.

The chain combines TRBV6-6 with TRBJ2-2; weak D call: TRBD1 (5 bases). Germline values: CDR1 MNHNY, CDR2 SVGAGI (reference sequence). The CDR3 loop spans 14 amino acids. The V and J ends lost 5 bases and 3 bases respectively, with 10 bases between them. The CDR3, as DNA: TGTGCCAGCAGTGCAGGGAAGGACACCGGGGAGCTGTTTTTT. This gives the protein CASSAGKDTGELFF.

This clone was detected only once. The chain uses TRBV6-1 and TRBJ1-1; D is undetermined. From germline, CDR1 is MNHNS and CDR2 SASEGT. V lost 2 bases and J 6 bases, leaving 13 bases between the germline ends. The CDR3 consists of 14 residues. As DNA, the CDR3 is TGTGCCAGCAGTGAAAGGGTGATGTCGGCTGAAGCTTTCTTT. As protein: CASSERVMSAEAFF.

The chain recombines TRBV4-1 with TRBJ2-7; 7 bases map to TRBD2. Trimming at V came to 0 bases and at J to 3 bases, leaving 5 bases not matched to a gene. This CDR3 has 15 amino acids. Germline loops: CDR1 MGHRA, CDR2 YSYEKL. CDR3 region: CASSQDLPSGYEQYF. As DNA, the CDR3 is TGCGCCAGCAGCCAAGATCTCCCTAGCGGCTACGAGCAGTACTTC.

In nucleotides, the CDR3 is TGCGCCAGCAGCCAAGATTTCGTGAAGGGGGGGAACACTGAAGCTTTCTTT. Its translation: CASSQDFVKGGNTEAFF. The chain combines TRBV4-1 with TRBJ1-1; D is possibly TRBD1 (6 bases). Trimming stripped 0 bases from V and 1 base from J, with 15 bases between. The germline CDR1 and CDR2 sequences are MGHRA and YSYEKL. This CDR3 is 17 amino acids long.

This CDR3 reads CASSLIQGSGNTIYF. The CDR3 coding sequence is TGTGCCAGCAGTTTAATCCAGGGCTCTGGAAACACCATATATTTT. The chain joins TRBV28 to TRBJ1-3, with D perhaps TRBD1 (5 bases). The CDR3 loop spans 15 amino acids. Germline values: CDR1 MDHEN, CDR2 SYDVKM. Between the trimmed V and J ends, which lost 2 bases and 0 bases, there was a span of 8 bases.

This chain uses TRBV19 with TRBJ1-1; D is unresolved. The ends were cut back, 3 bases at V and 6 bases at J, with 17 bases in the middle. CDR1 and CDR2 (germline): LNHDA, SQIVND (reference sequence). This CDR3 contains 15 residues. The CDR3: CASSMPSAPRAEAFF. The CDR3 DNA is TGTGCCAGTAGTATGCCGTCGGCCCCCCGGGCTGAAGCTTTCTTT.

The chain combines TRBV5-1 with TRBJ2-3; 12 bases map to TRBD2. The CDR3 covers 15 residues. With 4 bases clipped from V and 4 bases from J, the junction kept 4 bases outside the gene matches. CDR1 is SGHRS and CDR2 is YFSETQ in the germline V gene. This CDR3 is CASSELAGGPDTQYF. As DNA, the CDR3 is TGCGCCAGCAGCGAACTAGCGGGAGGACCAGATACGCAGTATTTT.

V gene TRBV25-1 combines with J gene TRBJ1-3; D ambiguous. Per germline, CDR1 MGHDK and CDR2 SYGVNS. Between the trimmed V and J ends, which lost 4 bases and 3 bases, there was a span of 4 bases. There are 12 residues in the CDR3. CDR3 loop: CASSGYGNTIYF. CDR3 nucleotide sequence: TGTGCCAGCAGTGGTTATGGAAACACCATATATTTT.

The chain employs TRBV30 and TRBJ2-1; weak D call: TRBD2 (5 bases). V lost 3 bases to trimming and J lost 4 bases, with 13 bases between them. Germline-derived CDR1 and CDR2 are GTSNPN and SVGIG (reference sequence). The CDR3 contains 14 residues. DNA of the CDR3: TGTGCCTGGAGCTACCGGACTGGGTACAATGAGCAGTTCTTC. Translation gives CAWSYRTGYNEQFF.

Concerning this clone: In the same sample, other DNA sequences code for this CDR3. The chain recombines TRBV28 with TRBJ2-7; a weak D match, TRBD1 (5 bases). Germline loops: CDR1 MDHEN, CDR2 SYDVKM. The CDR3 is 12 amino acids. The germline V and J ends were trimmed by 3 bases and 3 bases, with 6 bases remaining between them. The CDR3 DNA is TGTGCCAGCAGTTTGCAGGGCTACGAGCAGTACTTC. This codes for CASSLQGYEQYF.

CDR3 region: CASTQGGTGGELFF. The DNA of the CDR3 is TGTGCCAGCACCCAGGGGGGGACTGGCGGGGAGCTGTTTTTT. The V and J genes are TRBV28 and TRBJ2-2; D may match TRBD1 or TRBD2 (7 bases each). Germline V gives CDR1 MDHEN, CDR2 SYDVKM. V was shortened by 7 bases and J by 7 bases, with 16 bases between the two germline ends. This CDR3 has 14 residues.

This CDR3 reads CASSPTHGGALHF. The CDR3 nucleotides read TGTGCCAGCAGCCCCACACACGGAGGGGCCCTCCACTTT. V is TRBV14 and J is TRBJ1-6; D may be TRBD1 (5 bases). Germline CDR1 is SGHDN and CDR2 is FVKESK. Trimming shortened V by 4 bases and J by 14 bases, and 15 bases separated the two germline ends. The CDR3 sequence is 13 residues long.

The chain carries TRBV7-3 and TRBJ1-5; 8 bases match TRBD1. Germline V gene data show CDR1 as SGHTA and CDR2 as FQGTGA. Trimming cost V 4 bases and J 1 base; bases outside gene matches: 9. The CDR3 extends over 17 amino acids. The CDR3 region is CASSSTTGASSNQPQHF. The CDR3 DNA reads as TGTGCCAGCAGCTCTACGACAGGGGCCTCAAGCAATCAGCCCCAGCATTTT.

This rearrangement joins TRBV28 to TRBJ1-5, with 8 positions matching TRBD1. The CDR3 spans 13 residues. The V segment lost 4 bases and the J segment 6 bases; nucleotides outside the gene matches: 2. CDR1 MDHEN and CDR2 SYDVKM come from the germline V gene. This chain's CDR3 is CASSSGQGQPQHF. CDR3 DNA: TGTGCCAGCAGTTCTGGACAGGGTCAGCCCCAGCATTTT. Supplemented by reference TRBV28 and TRBJ1-5, the full variable domain reads DVKVTQSSRYLVKRTGEKVFLECVQDMDHENMFWYRQDPGLGLRLIYFSYDVKMKEKGDIPEGYSVSREKKERFSLILESASTNQTSMYLCASSSGQGQPQHFGDGTRLSIL.

The chain combines TRBV4-1 with TRBJ2-6; D possibly uses TRBD1 or TRBD2 (5 bases each). This CDR3 is built from 18 residues. V gave up 0 bases and J gave up 0 bases, with 12 bases separating them. Germline assignment: CDR1 MGHRA and CDR2 YSYEKL. The CDR3 DNA is TGCGCCAGCAGCCAAGAGCCGGGACGGGGCTCTGGGGCCAACGTCCTGACTTTC. This codes for CASSQEPGRGSGANVLTF.

This clone was seen a single time. This chain links TRBV29-1 with TRBJ2-1; 9 bases fit TRBD2. CDR3 length equals 13 residues. V lost 1 base to trimming and J lost 10 bases; unmatched junction nucleotides: 5. Germline assignment: CDR1 SQVTM and CDR2 ANQGSEA. CDR3 nucleotide sequence: TGCAGCGTTGAAGGCGGGAGGGCCCGAGAGCAGTTCTTC. Encoded protein: CSVEGGRAREQFF.

The rearrangement links TRBV27 to TRBJ2-3, with TRBD1 matching 8 bases. V shed 1 base, J shed 5 bases, and the junction held 8 bases outside the gene matches. This CDR3 is 16 amino acids long. CDR1 is MNHEY and CDR2 is SMNVEV in the germline V gene (reference sequence). CDR3 protein: CASSLWAGGVEDTQYF. In DNA form, the CDR3 reads TGTGCCAGCAGTTTATGGGCAGGGGGCGTAGAAGATACGCAGTATTTT.

This clone was picked up a small number of times. The rearrangement uses TRBV21-1 and TRBJ1-2. TRBV21-1 is a pseudogene locus. The CDR3 is 14 amino acids. CDR3 nucleotide sequence: TGTGCCAGCAGCGGATCTAGACCGGGCTATGGCTACACCTTC. Protein sequence: CASSGSRPGYGYTF.

The V gene is TRBV6-5, the J gene TRBJ2-1, with 9 nucleotides matching TRBD1. Germline CDR1 MNHEY, CDR2 SVGAGI. The CDR3 is 15 amino acids. V trimming: 6 bases; J trimming: 7 bases; junction bases outside the gene matches: 10. This CDR3 reads CASRVDRGELNEQFF. CDR3 bases: TGTGCCAGCAGGGTGGACAGGGGAGAATTGAATGAGCAGTTCTTC.